This is a list of T cell receptor beta chains from one sample in a study of T-cell memory formation after mild COVID-19. TCRdb independently ran MiXCR on the 5' RACE reads; one entry per CDR3 protein. The table lists roughly 340,000 distinct CDR3 sequences, 20% to 25% of them singletons, with around 23% in the top ten. What was sequenced was PBMCs or a T cell subset sorted from them (not recorded which). All receptors derive from a man between 18 and 35 years old who had mild COVID-19 (a few samples of this study predate the infection). Cell type and time point are not known. Each CDR3 is given with its conserved first and last residue.

>TRBJ2-3|TRBV19
CASSIAGLRPDTQYF
>TRBJ1-2|TRBV27
CASSLSSRGIYGYTF
>TRBJ2-3|TRBV4-2
CASSPGQVARDTQYF
>TRBJ2-2|TRBV20-1
CSARSGQGYTGELFF
>TRBJ2-5|TRBV5-1
CASTEFGRETQYF
>TRBJ2-1|TRBV7-2
CASSRGGLYYNEQFF
>TRBJ2-3|TRBV5-1
CASSLTGAADTQYF
>TRBJ1-1|TRBV4-1
CASSHSLGTGNTEAFF
>TRBJ2-5|TRBV5-1
CASRWEDPETQYF
>TRBJ1-6|TRBV4-1
CASRTPDGRFNSPLHF
>TRBJ2-1|TRBV2
CASGTGFYNEQFF
>TRBJ1-2|TRBV15
CATSRAPGRDLTF
>TRBJ2-3|TRBV27
CASNRGSTDTQYF
>TRBJ1-2|TRBV10-3
CAISAREGAYGYTF
>TRBJ1-1|TRBV10-3
CAISRMENTEAFF
>TRBJ1-4|TRBV7-9
CASSSGEGATNEKLFF
>TRBJ1-2|TRBV6-2/TRBV6-3
CASTPREGITTMRGFRYTF
>TRBJ2-7|TRBV20-1
CSARTGTTYEQYF
>TRBJ2-3|TRBV12-3/TRBV12-4
CASSISELSTDTQYF
>TRBJ2-5|TRBV5-5
CASSLGWTSLSQYF
>TRBJ1-5|TRBV4-1
CASSQDEDRSNQPQHF
>TRBJ2-1|TRBV5-1
CASSIRAASENEQFF
>TRBJ2-1|TRBV5-1
CASRPRLAGNEQFF
>TRBJ2-1|TRBV6-1
CASSFDRAPYNEQFF
>TRBJ1-1|TRBV2
CAGSFQGMDTEAFF
>TRBJ2-5|TRBV7-8
CASSLGSTQYF
>TRBJ1-5|TRBV7-2
CASSRQGGQGSQGPQHF
>TRBJ2-5|TRBV12-3/TRBV12-4
CASRMGGSLETQYF
>TRBJ1-1|TRBV11-3
CASKDRQNTEAFF
>TRBJ2-7|TRBV6-5
CASSWVAGGLREQYF
>TRBJ1-4|TRBV7-9
CASSLSWRSNEKLFF
>TRBJ2-5|TRBV21-1
CASSKGALAETQYF
>TRBJ2-5|TRBV20-1
CSARLVGETQYF
>TRBJ2-3|TRBV10-3
CAISDPASQRLNIRDTQYF
>TRBJ2-2|TRBV12-3/TRBV12-4
CASSLAGGARTGELFF
>TRBJ1-2|TRBV7-9
CASSPTGVDYGFTF
>TRBJ2-1|TRBV7-9
CASSEDRVGNEQFF
>TRBJ2-2|TRBV25-1
CASSRTSGAHTWELFF